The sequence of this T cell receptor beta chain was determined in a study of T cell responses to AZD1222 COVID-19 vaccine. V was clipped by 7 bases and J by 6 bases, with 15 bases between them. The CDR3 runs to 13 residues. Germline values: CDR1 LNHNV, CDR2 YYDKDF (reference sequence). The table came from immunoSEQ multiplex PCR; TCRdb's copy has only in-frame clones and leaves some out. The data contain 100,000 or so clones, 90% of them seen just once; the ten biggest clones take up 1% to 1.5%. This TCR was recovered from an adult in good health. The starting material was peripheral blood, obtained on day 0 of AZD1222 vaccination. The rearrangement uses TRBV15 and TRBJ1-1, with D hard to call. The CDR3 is CATIEAENSEAFF. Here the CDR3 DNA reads TGTGCCACCATAGAGGCTGAAAATTCTGAAGCTTTCTTT.